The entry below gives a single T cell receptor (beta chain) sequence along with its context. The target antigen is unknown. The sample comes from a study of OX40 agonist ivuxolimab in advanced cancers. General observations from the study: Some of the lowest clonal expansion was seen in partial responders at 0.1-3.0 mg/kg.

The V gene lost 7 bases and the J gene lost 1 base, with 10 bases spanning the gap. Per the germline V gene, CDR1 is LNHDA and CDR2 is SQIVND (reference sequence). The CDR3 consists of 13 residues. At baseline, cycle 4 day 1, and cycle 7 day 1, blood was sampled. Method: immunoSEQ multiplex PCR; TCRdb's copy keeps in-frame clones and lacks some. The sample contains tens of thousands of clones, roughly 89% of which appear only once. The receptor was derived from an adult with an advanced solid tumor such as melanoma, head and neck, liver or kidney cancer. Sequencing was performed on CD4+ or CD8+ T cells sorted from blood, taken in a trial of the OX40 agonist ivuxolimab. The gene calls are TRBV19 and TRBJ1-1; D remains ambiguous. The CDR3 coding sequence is TGTGCCAGTAACAACGGGGAGAACACTGAAGCTTTCTTT. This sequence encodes CASNNGENTEAFF.